The 17 T cell receptor beta chains below come from one sample, sequenced in a study of T cell responses to AZD1222 COVID-19 vaccine. Clones were sequenced by immunoSEQ multiplex PCR, and TCRdb holds only the in-frame ones, with some missing. The table has about 85,000 clones, approximately 87% seen once. Specimen: peripheral blood, collected on day 0 of AZD1222 vaccination. These receptor sequences come from an adult in good health.

The V gene is TRBV29-1, the J gene TRBJ1-1; 9 bases map to TRBD1. V was pared by 7 bases and J by 1 base, with 4 bases of the junction left unmatched. Germline V lookup: CDR1 SQVTM, CDR2 ANQGSEA. The CDR3 length is 13 residues. Here the CDR3 DNA reads TGCAGCGCAGGACAGGGGAGGAACACTGAAGCTTTCTTT. This codes for CSAGQGRNTEAFF.

V is TRBV28 and J is TRBJ2-7; TRBD2 matches 11 bases. From germline, CDR1 is MDHEN and CDR2 SYDVKM. V was clipped by 3 bases and J by 4 bases; unmatched bases: 8. This CDR3 is built from 16 residues. CDR3: CASSLGTSGSKYEQYF. The CDR3 region has the DNA TGTGCCAGCAGTTTGGGAACTAGCGGGAGTAAGTACGAGCAGTACTTC.

A word on this clone: The same CDR3 also results from other DNA sequences found in this sample. The rearrangement links TRBV28 to TRBJ1-4; unclear D gene. Germline CDR1 MDHEN, CDR2 SYDVKM. V was clipped by 8 bases and J by 8 bases, with 12 bases between them. The CDR3 has 12 residues. CDR3 sequence: CASSLVGEKLFF. As DNA, the CDR3 is TGTGCCAGCTCCCTCGTTGGGGAAAAACTGTTTTTT.

The sample holds a few counts of this clone. The V gene is TRBV9, the J gene TRBJ1-3, with a weak D call TRBD1 (5 bases). CDR3 length: 14 amino acids. Germline V lookup: CDR1 SGDLS, CDR2 YYNGEE. Trimming cost V 5 bases and J 4 bases, with 13 bases left between them. Here the CDR3 DNA reads TGTGCCAGCAGGCAGGGCAGTACCGGAAACACCATATATTTT. Translation gives CASRQGSTGNTIYF.

The gene calls are TRBV7-8 and TRBJ1-1; no firm D call. V was pared by 0 bases and J by 2 bases, with 7 bases between. The germline V gene has CDR1 SGHVS and CDR2 FQNEAQ. The CDR3 runs to 14 residues. CDR3: CASSLAPANTEAFF. The CDR3 nucleotides are TGTGCCAGCAGCTTAGCGCCAGCTAACACTGAAGCTTTCTTT.

The chain couples TRBV5-1 to TRBJ2-7, with 11 bases identical to TRBD2. V gave up 7 bases and J gave up 3 bases; unmatched junction bases: 9. The CDR3 loop spans 15 amino acids. CDR1 SGHRS and CDR2 YFSETQ come from the germline V gene. The CDR3 protein is CASALAGAVGYEQYF. In nucleotides, the CDR3 is TGCGCCAGCGCACTAGCGGGAGCTGTGGGCTACGAGCAGTACTTC.

The chain combines TRBV7-8 with TRBJ1-5, with unresolved D. The CDR3 length is 16 residues. The ends were cut back, 0 bases at V and 3 bases at J, with 12 bases in the middle. Germline V gives CDR1 SGHVS, CDR2 FQNEAQ. The CDR3 is CASSLALARYNQPQHF. For the CDR3, the DNA is TGTGCCAGCAGCTTAGCCTTAGCCAGATACAATCAGCCCCAGCATTTT. Full variable domain (outside the CDR3, taken from reference TRBV7-8 and TRBJ1-5): GAGVSQSPRYKVAKRGQDVALRCDPISGHVSLFWYQQALGQGPEFLTYFQNEAQLDKSGLPSDRFFAERPEGSVSTLKIQRTQQEDSAVYLCASSLALARYNQPQHFGDGTRLSIL.

J is TRBJ1-6 and V is TRBV6-1; 10 bases map to TRBD1. V lost 2 bases, J lost 10 bases, and 5 bases stayed unmatched. CDR3 length equals 15 residues. From germline, CDR1 is MNHNS and CDR2 SASEGT. In DNA, the CDR3 is TGTGCCAGCAGTGAATTGGGGACAGGGGTGTCACCCCTCCACTTT. Translating it yields CASSELGTGVSPLHF.

V gene TRBV6-5 combines with J gene TRBJ2-1; the match to TRBD2 covers 10 bases. CDR3 length: 15 residues. The germline CDR1 and CDR2 sequences are MNHEY and SVGAGI. V trimming: 6 bases; J trimming: 2 bases; junction bases outside the gene matches: 4. Here the CDR3 reads CASSGLAGAYNEQFF. DNA of the CDR3: TGTGCCAGCAGCGGGCTAGCGGGGGCCTACAATGAGCAGTTCTTC.

The rearrangement uses TRBV2 and TRBJ1-1; D uncertain. The CDR3 has 14 residues. Per germline, CDR1 SNHLY and CDR2 FYNNEI. Trimming pared 2 bases from V and 6 bases from J, leaving 13 bases between. The CDR3 DNA is TGTGCCAGCAGTGAATCCCCTGGAGTCGCTGAAGCTTTCTTT. Amino acid sequence: CASSESPGVAEAFF. Full variable domain (missing parts from reference TRBV2 and TRBJ1-1): EPEVTQTPSHQVTQMGQEVILRCVPISNHLYFYWYRQILGQKVEFLVSFYNNEISEKSEIFDDQFSVERPDGSNFTLKIRSTKLEDSAMYFCASSESPGVAEAFFGQGTRLTVV.

J is TRBJ2-2 and V is TRBV9; D is unresolved. Looked up from germline, CDR1 is SGDLS and CDR2 is YYNGEE. Trimming cost V 5 bases and J 3 bases, with 11 bases left between them. This CDR3 is built from 14 residues. DNA for the CDR3: TGTGCCAGCAGTTCCCTCACCGACACCGGGGAGCTGTTTTTT. Translated: CASSSLTDTGELFF.

This chain uses TRBV27 with TRBJ1-1, with D maybe TRBD1 (5 bases). CDR1 is MNHEY and CDR2 is SMNVEV in the germline V gene (reference sequence). Trimming cost V 5 bases and J 1 base, with 11 bases left between them. The CDR3 spans 14 residues. Written as DNA, the CDR3 is TGTGCCAGCAGTGGTCGGGGGGGGAACACTGAAGCTTTCTTT. Translating it yields CASSGRGGNTEAFF.

The V gene is TRBV18, the J gene TRBJ1-2; D possibly corresponds to TRBD1 (6 bases). The CDR3 sequence is 16 residues long. The ends were cut back, 0 bases at V and 3 bases at J, with 14 bases in the middle. CDR1 is KGHSH and CDR2 is LQKENI in the germline V gene. CDR3 nucleotide sequence: TGTGCCAGCTCACCACCGCTCGAACAGGGCGACTATGGCTACACCTTC. Residues: CASSPPLEQGDYGYTF.

V gene TRBV9 combines with J gene TRBJ2-3; no clear D gene. Germline V gene sequence: CDR1 SGDLS, CDR2 YYNGEE. The V gene lost 0 bases and the J gene lost 5 bases, with 13 bases spanning the gap. The CDR3 has 15 amino acids. CDR3 protein: CASSVGGGSLDTQYF. The CDR3, as DNA: TGTGCCAGCAGCGTAGGGGGTGGTAGCTTAGATACGCAGTATTTT.

The chain is built from TRBV4-1 and TRBJ2-2; a weak D match, TRBD2 (5 bases). Germline lookup yields CDR1 MGHRA and CDR2 YSYEKL. V shed 1 base and J shed 1 base, with 7 bases lying between them. This CDR3 comprises 15 residues. The CDR3 DNA is TGCGCCAGCAGCCAAGGGACTGGGAACACCGGGGAGCTGTTTTTT. Translated: CASSQGTGNTGELFF.

The chain is built from TRBV28 and TRBJ2-3; 15 positions agree with TRBD2. After removal of 10 bases from V and 4 bases from J, the junction contained 9 bases not matched to a gene. CDR3 length: 16 residues. Germline CDR1 MDHEN, CDR2 SYDVKM. The CDR3 spells CATGLAGGPSADTQYF. As DNA, the CDR3 is TGTGCCACGGGACTAGCGGGGGGCCCGAGCGCAGATACGCAGTATTTT.

This rearrangement joins TRBV6-6 to TRBJ1-3; D possibly corresponds to TRBD1 (6 bases). Per germline, CDR1 MNHNY and CDR2 SVGAGI (reference sequence). This CDR3 is built from 17 residues. V lost 5 bases and J lost 4, with 21 bases in between. The CDR3 nucleotides read TGTGCCAGCAGTCGATACAGCCAGGGGATTTCCGGAAACACCATATATTTT. Its translation: CASSRYSQGISGNTIYF.